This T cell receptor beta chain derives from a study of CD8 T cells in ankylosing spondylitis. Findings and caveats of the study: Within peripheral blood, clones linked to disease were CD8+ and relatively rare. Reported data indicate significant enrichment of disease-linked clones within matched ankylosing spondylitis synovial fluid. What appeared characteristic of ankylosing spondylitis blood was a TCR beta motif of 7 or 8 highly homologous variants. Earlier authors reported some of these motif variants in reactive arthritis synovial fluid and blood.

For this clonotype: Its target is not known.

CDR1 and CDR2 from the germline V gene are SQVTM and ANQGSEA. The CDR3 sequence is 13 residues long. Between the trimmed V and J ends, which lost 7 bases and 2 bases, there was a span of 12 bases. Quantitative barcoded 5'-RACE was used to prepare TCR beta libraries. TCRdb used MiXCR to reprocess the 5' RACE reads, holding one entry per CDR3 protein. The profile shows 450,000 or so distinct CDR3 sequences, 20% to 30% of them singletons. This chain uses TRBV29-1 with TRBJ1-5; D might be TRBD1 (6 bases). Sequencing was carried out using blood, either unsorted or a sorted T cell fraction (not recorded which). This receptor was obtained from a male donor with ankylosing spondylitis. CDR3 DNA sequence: TGCAGCGCTGGAGAGGGGGGCAATCAGCCCCAGCATTTT. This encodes CSAGEGGNQPQHF. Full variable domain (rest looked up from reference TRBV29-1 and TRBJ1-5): SAVISQKPSRDICQRGTSLTIQCQVDSQVTMMFWYRQQPGQSLTLIATANQGSEATYESGFVIDKFPISRPNLTFSTLTVSNMSPEDSSIYLCSAGEGGNQPQHFGDGTRLSIL.